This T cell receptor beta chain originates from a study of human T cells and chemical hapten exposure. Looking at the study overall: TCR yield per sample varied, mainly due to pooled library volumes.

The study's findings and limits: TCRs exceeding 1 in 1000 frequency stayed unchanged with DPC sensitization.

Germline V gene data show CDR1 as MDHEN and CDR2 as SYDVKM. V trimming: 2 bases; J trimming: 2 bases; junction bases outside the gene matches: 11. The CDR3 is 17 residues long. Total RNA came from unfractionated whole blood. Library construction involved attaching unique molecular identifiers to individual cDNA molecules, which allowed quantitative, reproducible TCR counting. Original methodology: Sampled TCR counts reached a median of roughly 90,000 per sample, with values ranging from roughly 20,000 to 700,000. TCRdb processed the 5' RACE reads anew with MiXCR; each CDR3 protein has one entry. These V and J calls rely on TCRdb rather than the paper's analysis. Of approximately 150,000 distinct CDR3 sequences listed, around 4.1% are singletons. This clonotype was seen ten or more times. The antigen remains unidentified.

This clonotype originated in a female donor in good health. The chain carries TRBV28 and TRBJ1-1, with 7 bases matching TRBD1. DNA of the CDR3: TGTGCCAGCAGTTTAATGACAGGGAAAGGGTTAAACACTGAAGCTTTCTTT. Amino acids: CASSLMTGKGLNTEAFF.